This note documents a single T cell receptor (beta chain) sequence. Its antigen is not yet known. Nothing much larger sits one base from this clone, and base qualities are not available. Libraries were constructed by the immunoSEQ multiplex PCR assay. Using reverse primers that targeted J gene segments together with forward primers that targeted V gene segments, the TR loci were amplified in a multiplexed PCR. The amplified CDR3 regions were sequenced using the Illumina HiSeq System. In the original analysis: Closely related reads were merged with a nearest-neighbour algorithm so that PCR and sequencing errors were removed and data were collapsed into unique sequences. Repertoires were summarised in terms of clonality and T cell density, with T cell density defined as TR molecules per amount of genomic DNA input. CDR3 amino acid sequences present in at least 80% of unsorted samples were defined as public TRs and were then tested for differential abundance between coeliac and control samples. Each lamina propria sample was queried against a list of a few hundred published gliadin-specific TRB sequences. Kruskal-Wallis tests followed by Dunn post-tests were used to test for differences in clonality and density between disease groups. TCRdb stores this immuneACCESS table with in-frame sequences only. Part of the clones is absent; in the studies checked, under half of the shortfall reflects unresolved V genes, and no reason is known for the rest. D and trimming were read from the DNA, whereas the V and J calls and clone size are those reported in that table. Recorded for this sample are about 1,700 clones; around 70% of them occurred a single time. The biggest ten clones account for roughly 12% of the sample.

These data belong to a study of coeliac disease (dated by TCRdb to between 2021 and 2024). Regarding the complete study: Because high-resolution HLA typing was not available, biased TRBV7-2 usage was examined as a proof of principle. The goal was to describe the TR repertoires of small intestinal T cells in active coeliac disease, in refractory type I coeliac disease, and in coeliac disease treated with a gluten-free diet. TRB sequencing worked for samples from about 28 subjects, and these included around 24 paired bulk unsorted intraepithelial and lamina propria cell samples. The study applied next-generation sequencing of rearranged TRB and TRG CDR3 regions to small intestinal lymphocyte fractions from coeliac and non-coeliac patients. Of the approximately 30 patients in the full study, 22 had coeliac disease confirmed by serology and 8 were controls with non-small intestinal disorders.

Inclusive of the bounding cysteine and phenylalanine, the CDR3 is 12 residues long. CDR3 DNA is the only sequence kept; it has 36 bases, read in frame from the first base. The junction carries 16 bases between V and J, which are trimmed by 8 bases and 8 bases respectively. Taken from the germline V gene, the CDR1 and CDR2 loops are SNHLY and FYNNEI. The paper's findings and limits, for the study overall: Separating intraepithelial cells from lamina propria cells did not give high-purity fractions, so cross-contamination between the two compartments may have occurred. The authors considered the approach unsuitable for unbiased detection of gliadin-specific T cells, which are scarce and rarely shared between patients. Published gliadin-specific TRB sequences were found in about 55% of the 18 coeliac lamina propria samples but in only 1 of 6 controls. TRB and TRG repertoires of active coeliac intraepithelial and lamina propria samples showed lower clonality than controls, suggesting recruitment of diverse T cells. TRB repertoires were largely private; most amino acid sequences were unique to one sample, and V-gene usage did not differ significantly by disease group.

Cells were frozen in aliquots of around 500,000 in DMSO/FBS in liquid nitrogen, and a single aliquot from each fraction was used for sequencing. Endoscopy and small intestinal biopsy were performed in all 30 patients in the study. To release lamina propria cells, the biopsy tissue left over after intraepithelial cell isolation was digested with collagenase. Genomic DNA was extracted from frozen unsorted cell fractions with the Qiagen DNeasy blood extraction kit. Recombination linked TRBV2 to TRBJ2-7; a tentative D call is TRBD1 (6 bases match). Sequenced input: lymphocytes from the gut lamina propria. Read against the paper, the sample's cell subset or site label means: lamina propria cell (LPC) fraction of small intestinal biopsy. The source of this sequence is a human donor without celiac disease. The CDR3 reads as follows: CASGTWGFQQYF. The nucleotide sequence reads TGTGCCAGCGGGACATGGGGCTTTCAGCAGTACTTC.